These 23 T cell receptor beta chains share one sample of origin, sequenced in a study of shared clonotypes between healthy human individuals (dated by TCRdb to the early 2020s). Library prep was done by the immunoSEQ multiplex PCR assay. TCRdb holds this immuneACCESS table with in-frame rearrangements only. Some clones are missing; in checked studies, unresolved V genes explain under half, and the rest has no known cause. In this sample the table shows 300,000 to 400,000 clones, around 87% of which occur a single time. The ten largest make up roughly 15% of the sample. Source material: memory CD8+ T cells sorted from blood. The cell subset or site label, read with the paper, signifies: CD45RO+ cells pooled with CCR7-negative TemRA cells. The receptor set was obtained from a man younger than 35 in good health.

About this clone itself: Other DNA sequences in this sample translate to the same CDR3. This chain uses TRBV2 with TRBJ2-7; the D is unclear. Trimming removed 6 bases from V and 3 bases from J, with 3 bases in between. This CDR3 has 10 amino acids. Germline values: CDR1 SNHLY, CDR2 FYNNEI. The CDR3 protein is CASSLYEQYF. CDR3 coding DNA: TGTGCCAGCAGCCTCTACGAGCAGTACTTC.

V usage is TRBV9 and J usage is TRBJ2-5; 11 bases are a match to TRBD2. The CDR3 consists of 15 residues. J gave up 3 bases and V 5 bases, and 6 bases lay outside the gene matches. Germline V gene sequence: CDR1 SGDLS, CDR2 YYNGEE. For the CDR3, the DNA is TGTGCCAGCAGTCTTAAGGGACTAGCGGAAGAGACCCAGTACTTC. It codes for CASSLKGLAEETQYF.

V usage is TRBV27 and J usage is TRBJ1-1, with D maybe TRBD1 (5 bases). Trimming took 6 bases from V and 2 from J, leaving 19 bases between them. CDR1 MNHEY and CDR2 SMNVEV come from the germline V gene (reference sequence). This CDR3 has 16 residues. The CDR3 sequence: CASSPSAGPYNTEAFF. CDR3 DNA sequence: TGTGCCAGCAGCCCTTCCGCGGGACCTTACAACACTGAAGCTTTCTTT.

This clone was counted at least ten times. The chain couples TRBV29-1 to TRBJ1-2; maybe TRBD1 (5 bases). V was pared by 5 bases and J by 7 bases, with 8 bases between. The CDR3 extends over 10 amino acids. The germline V gene has CDR1 SQVTM and CDR2 ANQGSEA. The CDR3 region is CSVSGFGYTF. The DNA of the CDR3 is TGCAGCGTTTCAGGGTTTGGCTACACCTTC.

V gene TRBV27 combines with J gene TRBJ2-3; 9 nucleotides align to TRBD1. This CDR3 contains 18 residues. V shed 6 bases and J 1 base; nucleotides not matched to a gene: 14. Germline V gene lookup returns CDR1 MNHEY and CDR2 SMNVEV (reference sequence). CDR3 sequence: CASSIIFPGQGGTDTQYF. The CDR3 DNA follows: TGTGCCAGCAGCATAATTTTCCCGGGACAGGGTGGCACAGATACGCAGTATTTT.

The V gene is TRBV19, the J gene TRBJ1-2; tentative D call: TRBD1 (6 bases). Deletions cut 3 bases from V and 6 bases from J, with 17 bases between. The CDR3 has 15 amino acids. Per germline, CDR1 LNHDA and CDR2 SQIVND (reference sequence). The CDR3 DNA reads as TGTGCCAGTAGTATCTCTAAACAGGGTAGTAATGGCTACACCTTC. Protein: CASSISKQGSNGYTF.

The chain recombines TRBV27 with TRBJ1-1, with D hard to call. Looked up from germline, CDR1 is MNHEY and CDR2 is SMNVEV (reference sequence). Trimming pared 2 bases from V and 0 bases from J, leaving 10 bases between. This CDR3 is 15 amino acids long. The DNA for the CDR3 is TGTGCCAGCAGTTTAAATGTGGGTCTGAACACTGAAGCTTTCTTT. Encoded protein: CASSLNVGLNTEAFF.

The genes are TRBV28 and TRBJ2-7, with 8 bases that match TRBD1. There are 15 residues in the CDR3. Per the germline V gene, CDR1 is MDHEN and CDR2 is SYDVKM. Germline trimming cut 5 bases from V and 3 bases from J; bases unmatched to any gene: 9. In nucleotides, the CDR3 is TGTGCCAGCAGTCCCCAAGGGACAGGAGTCTACGAGCAGTACTTC. Translated, it gives CASSPQGTGVYEQYF. Full variable domain (remainder filled in from reference TRBV28 and TRBJ2-7): DVKVTQSSRYLVKRTGEKVFLECVQDMDHENMFWYRQDPGLGLRLIYFSYDVKMKEKGDIPEGYSVSREKKERFSLILESASTNQTSMYLCASSPQGTGVYEQYFGPGTRLTVT.

The chain recombines TRBV27 with TRBJ2-7; TRBD2 matches at 14 bases. The CDR3 runs 20 residues. V shed 2 bases, J shed 2 bases, and the junction held 14 bases outside the gene matches. Germline CDR1 reads MNHEY; CDR2 reads SMNVEV (reference sequence). The DNA for the CDR3 is TGTGCCAGCAGTTTAAAGGTAGCGGGACTAGCGGGGGTGAAAACCTACGAGCAGTACTTC. Residues: CASSLKVAGLAGVKTYEQYF.

V is TRBV7-9 and J is TRBJ2-3; D might be TRBD2 (5 bases). Germline loops: CDR1 SEHNR, CDR2 FQNEAQ (reference sequence). The CDR3 is made up of 12 amino acids. Trimming left V 4 bases short and J 6 bases short, with 8 bases between. CDR3 coding DNA: TGTGCCAGCAGCTCCTCGGGGGATACGCAGTATTTT. It is translated as CASSSSGDTQYF.

The chain joins TRBV27 to TRBJ1-1, with a tentative D call TRBD1 (6 bases). V gave up 6 bases and J gave up 0 bases, with 14 bases separating them. The germline CDR1 and CDR2 sequences are MNHEY and SMNVEV (reference sequence). The CDR3 has 15 amino acids. CDR3 sequence (DNA): TGTGCCAGCAGCCCCAACAGGGAGCTGAACACTGAAGCTTTCTTT. It is translated as CASSPNRELNTEAFF.

The chain uses TRBV7-6 and TRBJ2-1, with TRBD2 identical over 14 bases. The CDR3 contains 15 residues. The germline V gene has CDR1 SGHVS and CDR2 FNYEAQ. V dropped 0 bases and J dropped 9; count of bases not matched to a gene: 1. CDR3 residues: CASSLAGLAGAEQFF. The CDR3 DNA reads TGTGCCAGCAGCTTAGCGGGACTAGCGGGGGCTGAGCAGTTCTTC.

This clone was recorded only once. V is TRBV27 and J is TRBJ1-4; the D gene is possibly TRBD1 (5 bases). V lost 4 bases and J lost 11, with 11 bases in between. This CDR3 has 12 residues. The V gene's germline CDR1 is MNHEY and CDR2 SMNVEV (reference sequence). The CDR3 protein is CASSSIQDKLFF. The CDR3 nucleotides are TGTGCCAGCAGTTCCATACAGGATAAACTGTTTTTT.

This chain uses TRBV7-9 with TRBJ2-3; D unresolved. Trimming removed 4 bases at V and 1 base at J, with 12 bases between. The CDR3 totals 15 residues. Germline values: CDR1 SEHNR, CDR2 FQNEAQ (reference sequence). The CDR3 sequence: CASSSPYDGTDTQYF. The CDR3 DNA is TGTGCCAGCAGCTCACCCTACGACGGCACAGATACGCAGTATTTT.

The V and J genes are TRBV7-9 and TRBJ1-6; the D gene is possibly TRBD1 (6 bases). The CDR3 consists of 16 residues. The germline V gene encodes CDR1 SEHNR and CDR2 FQNEAQ (reference sequence). V lost 2 bases, J lost 9 bases, and 17 bases lay in between. The DNA for the CDR3 is TGTGCCAGCAGCTTAATGGGGGCAGATTATGGTTCACCCCTCCACTTT. Its protein is CASSLMGADYGSPLHF.

This chain uses TRBV18 with TRBJ2-5; 7 bases align to TRBD2. The CDR3 is 14 residues long. From germline, CDR1 is KGHSH and CDR2 LQKENI. V lost 6 bases, J lost 6 bases, and 10 bases stayed unmatched. This CDR3 is CASSPPDGGKTQYF. In DNA form, the CDR3 reads TGTGCCAGCTCCCCCCCGGACGGGGGGAAGACCCAGTACTTC.

In this sample, this clone turned up once. The V call is TRBV28, the J call TRBJ1-6; tentative D call: TRBD1 (5 bases). This CDR3 is built from 14 residues. V lost 8 bases and J 9 bases, leaving 17 bases between the germline ends. Germline V lookup: CDR1 MDHEN, CDR2 SYDVKM. The CDR3 reads CASWGIKEGSPLHF. CDR3 nucleotide sequence: TGTGCCAGCTGGGGGATTAAGGAGGGTTCACCCCTCCACTTT.

This sequence joins TRBV2 and TRBJ2-1; the match to TRBD2 covers 7 bases. J lost 9 bases, V lost 6 bases, and 17 bases had no gene match. CDR1 SNHLY and CDR2 FYNNEI come from the germline V gene. The CDR3 totals 16 residues. This chain's CDR3 is CASSIEGGLARPEQFF. The CDR3 region has the DNA TGTGCCAGCAGCATCGAGGGAGGGCTAGCCCGCCCTGAGCAGTTCTTC.

The chain recombines TRBV4-1 with TRBJ1-2; 10 nucleotides line up with TRBD1. Germline CDR1 MGHRA, CDR2 YSYEKL. This CDR3 is 16 amino acids long. The V segment lost 1 base and the J segment 4 bases; nucleotides outside the gene matches: 6. CDR3 DNA: TGCGCCAGCAGCCAAGTCGCGACAGGGGGCGGCTATGGCTACACCTTC. This gives the protein CASSQVATGGGYGYTF.

The chain recombines TRBV30 with TRBJ2-5; D is uncertain. Germline V gene sequence: CDR1 GTSNPN, CDR2 SVGIG (reference sequence). V lost 4 bases and J 2 bases, leaving 5 bases between the germline ends. The CDR3 is made up of 11 amino acids. The CDR3 region has the DNA TGTGCCTGGACCGAGCAAGAGACCCAGTACTTC. This codes for CAWTEQETQYF.

The chain has TRBV28 and TRBJ1-1, with a tentative D call TRBD1 (6 bases). Germline V gene lookup returns CDR1 MDHEN and CDR2 SYDVKM. The CDR3 runs to 14 residues. Between the trimmed V and J ends, which lost 4 bases and 7 bases, there was a span of 16 bases. The CDR3 DNA reads TGTGCCAGCAGTTCCCCACAGGGAAGGATTGAAGCTTTCTTT. Translation: CASSSPQGRIEAFF.

The CDR3 is CASSFGGSLSDYEQYF. As DNA, the CDR3 is TGTGCCAGCAGCTTCGGGGGCTCCCTGAGTGACTACGAGCAGTACTTC. V gene TRBV7-2 combines with J gene TRBJ2-7; D is possibly TRBD1 or TRBD2 (6 bases each). The CDR3 contains 16 residues. V gave up 3 bases and J gave up 3 bases, with 18 bases separating them. CDR1 is SGHTA and CDR2 is FQGNSA in the germline V gene.

This clone was detected only a few times. CDR3 in amino acids: CASSLVAQDVYNSPLHF. The CDR3 DNA sequence: TGCGCCAGCAGCTTGGTGGCCCAGGATGTCTATAATTCACCCCTCCACTTT. This chain joins TRBV5-1 and TRBJ1-6; unclear D gene. The CDR3 is 17 amino acids. From germline, CDR1 is SGHRS and CDR2 YFSETQ. V was cut by 0 bases and J by 3 bases, with 13 bases left in between. The full variable domain, its missing parts supplied by reference TRBV5-1 and TRBJ1-6, is KAGVTQTPRYLIKTRGQQVTLSCSPISGHRSVSWYQQTPGQGLQFLFEYFSETQRNKGNFPGRFSGRQFSNSRSEMNVSTLELGDSALYLCASSLVAQDVYNSPLHFGNGTRLTVT.